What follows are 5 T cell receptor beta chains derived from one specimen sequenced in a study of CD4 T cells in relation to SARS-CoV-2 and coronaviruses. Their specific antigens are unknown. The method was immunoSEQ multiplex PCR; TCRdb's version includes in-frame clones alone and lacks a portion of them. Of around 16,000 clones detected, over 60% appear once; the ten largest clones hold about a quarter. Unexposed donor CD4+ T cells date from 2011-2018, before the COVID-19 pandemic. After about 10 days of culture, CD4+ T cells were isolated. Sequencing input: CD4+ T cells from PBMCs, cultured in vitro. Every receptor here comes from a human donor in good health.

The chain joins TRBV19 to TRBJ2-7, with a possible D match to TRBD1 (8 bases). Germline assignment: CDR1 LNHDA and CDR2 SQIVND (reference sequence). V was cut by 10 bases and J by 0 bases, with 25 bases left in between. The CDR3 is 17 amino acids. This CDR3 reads CATAGRAGGFSSYEQYF. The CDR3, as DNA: TGTGCCACCGCTGGGAGGGCAGGGGGCTTCAGCTCCTACGAGCAGTACTTC.

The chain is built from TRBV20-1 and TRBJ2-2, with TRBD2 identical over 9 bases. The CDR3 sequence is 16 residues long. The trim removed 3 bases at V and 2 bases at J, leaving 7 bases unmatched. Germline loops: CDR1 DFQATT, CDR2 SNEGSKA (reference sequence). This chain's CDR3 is CSASVAGDLNTGELFF. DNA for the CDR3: TGCAGTGCTAGTGTAGCGGGAGATCTCAACACCGGGGAGCTGTTTTTT.

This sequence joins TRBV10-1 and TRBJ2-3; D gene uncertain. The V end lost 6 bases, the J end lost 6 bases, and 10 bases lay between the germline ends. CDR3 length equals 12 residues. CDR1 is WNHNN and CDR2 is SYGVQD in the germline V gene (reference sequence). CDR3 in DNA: TGCGCCAGCAGAAATTCGCTGGATACGCAGTATTTT. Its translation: CASRNSLDTQYF.

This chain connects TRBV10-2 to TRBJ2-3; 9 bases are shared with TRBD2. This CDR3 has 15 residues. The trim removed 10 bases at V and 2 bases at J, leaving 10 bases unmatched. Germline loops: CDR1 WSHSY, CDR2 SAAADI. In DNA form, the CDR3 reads TGCGCCACTGAGCAGACTAGCGGAAACACAGATACGCAGTATTTT. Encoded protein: CATEQTSGNTDTQYF.

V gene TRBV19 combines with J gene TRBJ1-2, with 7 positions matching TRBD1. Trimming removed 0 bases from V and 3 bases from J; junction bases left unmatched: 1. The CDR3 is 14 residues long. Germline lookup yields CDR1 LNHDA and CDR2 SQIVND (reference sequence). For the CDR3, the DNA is TGTGCCAGTAGTATAGAAACAGGGGACTATGGCTACACCTTC. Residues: CASSIETGDYGYTF.